Detailed here is one T cell receptor beta chain. The data originate from a study of CD8 T cells in Susac syndrome. Random-hexamer reverse transcription was applied to about 0.45 to 1 ug RNA. TCRdb re-analysed the immunoSEQ multiplex PCR reads in MiXCR, keeping a single row per CDR3 protein. The sample carries roughly 180,000 distinct CDR3 sequences, just under 95% recorded once. Trimming cost V 3 bases and J 0 bases, with 8 bases left between them. There are 14 residues in the CDR3. This TCR was recovered from a human donor in good health. V and J are TRBV12-3 or TRBV12-4 and TRBJ1-2, with a possible D match to TRBD1 (5 bases). The sample consisted of CD4+ T cells from PBMCs. CDR3 in DNA: TGTGCCAGCAGTTTGGTGGGGGCTAACTATGGCTACACCTTC. Amino acids: CASSLVGANYGYTF.